The 32 T cell receptor beta chains in this list originate from one sample, sequenced in a study of blood T cell repertoires in COVID-19 (TCRdb year 2020). The method was the immunoSEQ multiplex PCR assay. TCRdb took this table from immuneACCESS and kept in-frame rearrangements with V and J called. Such tables lack part of the clones; where checked against another copy, unresolved V genes explain under half of the gap, and the rest is unexplained. This sample gives some 200,000 clones in total; approximately 80% of them show up just once. The ten largest clones take up about 15% of the sample. Sample: peripheral blood. Receptors originate from a woman in her 70s with COVID-19, enrolled during active disease.

This chain links TRBV30 with TRBJ1-1; no clear D gene. V was clipped by 4 bases and J by 1 base, with 13 bases between them. CDR3 length equals 14 residues. Germline V gene data show CDR1 as GTSNPN and CDR2 as SVGIG (reference sequence). The DNA for the CDR3 is TGTGCCTGGAAACCCCCAGGTACGAACACTGAAGCTTTCTTT. Residues: CAWKPPGTNTEAFF. Full variable domain (remainder filled in from reference TRBV30 and TRBJ1-1): SQTIHQWPATLVQPVGSPLSLECTVEGTSNPNLYWYRQAAGRGLQLLFYSVGIGQISSEVPQNLSASRPQDRQFILSSKKLLLSDSGFYLCAWKPPGTNTEAFFGQGTRLTVV.

The V gene is TRBV6-5, the J gene TRBJ1-1, with D perhaps matching TRBD1 (5 bases). The V and J ends lost 6 bases and 5 bases respectively, with 7 bases between them. Looked up from germline, CDR1 is MNHEY and CDR2 is SVGAGI. There are 11 residues in the CDR3. The CDR3 DNA reads TGTGCCAGCAGCAGGGTAACTGAAGCTTTCTTT. As protein: CASSRVTEAFF.

This clone was seen a single time. This chain uses TRBV19 with TRBJ2-2; D might be TRBD1 (6 bases). Germline-derived CDR1 and CDR2 are LNHDA and SQIVND (reference sequence). This CDR3 is 18 amino acids long. Deletions cut 8 bases from V and 1 base from J, with 23 bases between. CDR3 nucleotides: TGTGCCAGTCAGCACCTCCTCATGACAGGAGAGAACACCGGGGAGCTGTTTTTT. This codes for CASQHLLMTGENTGELFF.

The chain recombines TRBV5-1 with TRBJ1-4; tentative D call: TRBD1 (6 bases). CDR1 SGHRS and CDR2 YFSETQ come from the germline V gene. V shed 0 bases and J shed 4 bases, with 13 bases lying between them. The CDR3 runs 16 residues. The CDR3 DNA reads as TGCGCCAGCAGCTTGGAGGGGGTCGCTTATAATGAAAAACTGTTTTTT. This translates into CASSLEGVAYNEKLFF.

The V call is TRBV5-1, the J call TRBJ2-5; 9 bases match TRBD2. The length of the CDR3 is 18 residues. Losses at the gene ends were 4 bases for V and 4 bases for J; bases not matched to a gene: 17. Germline V gene lookup returns CDR1 SGHRS and CDR2 YFSETQ. The CDR3 loop is CASSHPVNGGGAVETQYF. As DNA, the CDR3 is TGCGCCAGCAGCCACCCCGTTAATGGCGGGGGGGCAGTAGAGACCCAGTACTTC.

This clone was detected only once. The rearrangement links TRBV7-2 to TRBJ2-5, with D possibly being TRBD1 (5 bases). Germline CDR1 reads SGHTA; CDR2 reads FQGNSA. CDR3 length: 15 residues. V was pared by 5 bases and J by 5 bases, with 18 bases between. As DNA, the CDR3 is TGTGCCAGCAGCATATGGGGCTCCGGTGAGGAGACCCAGTACTTC. It codes for CASSIWGSGEETQYF.

As regards this clone: Other DNA sequences of this sample code for an identical CDR3. J is TRBJ1-2 and V is TRBV12-3 or TRBV12-4; D gene unclear. V was cut by 1 base and J by 5 bases, with 8 bases left in between. This CDR3 is built from 13 residues. CDR3 sequence: CASSLGGNYGYTF. CDR3 nucleotide sequence: TGTGCCAGCAGTTTAGGAGGGAATTATGGCTACACCTTC.

This clone came up once. The chain recombines TRBV6-5 with TRBJ2-2, with D maybe TRBD2 (6 bases). There are 12 residues in the CDR3. The ends were cut back, 2 bases at V and 8 bases at J, with 6 bases in the middle. CDR1 and CDR2 (germline): MNHEY, SVGAGI. CDR3 nucleotides: TGTGCCAGCAGTTACGGGAGGGGGGAGCTGTTTTTT. As protein: CASSYGRGELFF.

The chain combines TRBV5-5 with TRBJ2-1, with TRBD1 matching 9 bases. Losses at the gene ends were 4 bases for V and 7 bases for J; bases not matched to a gene: 3. Germline V gene sequence: CDR1 SGHKS, CDR2 YYEKEE (reference sequence). The CDR3 runs to 13 residues. DNA of the CDR3: TGTGCCAGCAGCACAGGGGGCGAAAATGAGCAGTTCTTC. Translation: CASSTGGENEQFF.

This clone appeared once. The CDR3 protein is CASSKGVEGPPSYNEQFF. The DNA of the CDR3 is TGTGCCAGCAGCAAGGGAGTCGAGGGTCCCCCCTCCTACAATGAGCAGTTCTTC. The V gene is TRBV21-1, the J gene TRBJ2-1; the table's D call, TRBD2, has no DNA check behind it. TRBV21-1 is listed as a pseudogene. The length of the CDR3 is 18 residues.

This clone was observed a handful of times. The CDR3 region has the DNA TGTGCCAGCCTCGGGGGAGGCGGGGGAGCTAGTGAGCAGTTCTTC. It codes for CASLGGGGGASEQFF. The rearrangement uses TRBV28 and TRBJ2-1; TRBD2 aligns across 7 bases. This CDR3 spans 15 amino acids. Germline lookup yields CDR1 MDHEN and CDR2 SYDVKM. V shed 8 bases and J 9 bases; nucleotides not matched to a gene: 16.

The gene calls are TRBV5-1 and TRBJ2-7, with 8 nucleotides matching TRBD1. Germline CDR1 and CDR2: SGHRS and YFSETQ. V shed 4 bases, J shed 3 bases, and the junction held 3 bases outside the gene matches. The CDR3 has 13 amino acids. The CDR3 DNA reads TGCGCCAGCAGCGAGGGGACAGGCTACGAGCAGTACGTC. This encodes CASSEGTGYEQYV.

V and J are TRBV30 and TRBJ1-4, with 8 positions matching TRBD1. The CDR3 totals 14 residues. The germline V gene has CDR1 GTSNPN and CDR2 SVGIG (reference sequence). Germline trimming cut 2 bases from V and 8 bases from J; bases unmatched to any gene: 7. This chain's CDR3 is CAWSSGRGPEKLFF. The CDR3 DNA sequence: TGTGCCTGGAGTTCGGGCAGGGGGCCGGAAAAACTGTTTTTT. The full variable domain, with the rest looked up from reference TRBV30 and TRBJ1-4, is SQTIHQWPATLVQPVGSPLSLECTVEGTSNPNLYWYRQAAGRGLQLLFYSVGIGQISSEVPQNLSASRPQDRQFILSSKKLLLSDSGFYLCAWSSGRGPEKLFFGSGTQLSVL.

The gene calls are TRBV7-8 and TRBJ1-1, with TRBD1 matching 7 bases. J gave up 4 bases and V 1 base, and 3 bases lay outside the gene matches. This CDR3 spans 14 amino acids. CDR1 and CDR2 from the germline V gene are SGHVS and FQNEAQ. In nucleotides, the CDR3 is TGTGCCAGCAGCTTAGAGGGGGCTTTCACTGAAGCTTTCTTT. Its translation: CASSLEGAFTEAFF.

V and J are TRBV4-2 and TRBJ2-5, with TRBD2 matching 11 bases. Germline CDR1 reads LGHNA; CDR2 reads YNFKEQ. This CDR3 is built from 16 residues. V shed 3 bases, J shed 2 bases, and the junction held 5 bases outside the gene matches. The CDR3 is CASSHIRLAGQETQYF. CDR3 in DNA: TGTGCCAGCAGCCATATAAGACTAGCGGGGCAAGAGACCCAGTACTTC.

This clone was seen a single time. The V and J genes are TRBV18 and TRBJ2-7; D is undetermined. Germline assignment: CDR1 KGHSH and CDR2 LQKENI. V was clipped by 2 bases and J by 6 bases, with 11 bases between them. The CDR3 spans 13 residues. As DNA, the CDR3 is TGTGCCAGCTCACCAGTTCTAGACGGCGAGCAGTACGTC. Translation gives CASSPVLDGEQYV.

This chain joins TRBV19 and TRBJ2-5; TRBD1 aligns across 9 bases. The CDR3 loop spans 16 amino acids. Germline CDR1 reads LNHDA; CDR2 reads SQIVND (reference sequence). J lost 6 bases, V lost 4 bases, and 12 bases had no gene match. The CDR3 nucleotides are TGTGCCAGTAGTAGGGCCGGGACAGGGATTACGAAGACCCAGTACTTC. Translation gives CASSRAGTGITKTQYF. Full variable domain (remainder filled in from reference TRBV19 and TRBJ2-5): DGGITQSPKYLFRKEGQNVTLSCEQNLNHDAMYWYRQDPGQGLRLIYYSQIVNDFQKGDIAEGYSVSREKKESFPLTVTSAQKNPTAFYLCASSRAGTGITKTQYFGPGTRLLVL.

The rearrangement uses TRBV27 and TRBJ1-2; TRBD1 matches 9 bases. With 0 bases clipped from V and 5 bases from J, the junction kept 4 bases outside the gene matches. The CDR3 contains 15 residues. The germline V gene has CDR1 MNHEY and CDR2 SMNVEV (reference sequence). The CDR3 coding sequence is TGTGCCAGCAGTTTATCGGGACAGGGACATTATGGCTACACCTTC. It is translated as CASSLSGQGHYGYTF.

The genes are TRBV30 and TRBJ1-3, with 8 bases fitting TRBD1. Losses at the gene ends were 0 bases for V and 7 bases for J; bases not matched to a gene: 8. CDR1 is GTSNPN and CDR2 is SVGIG in the germline V gene (reference sequence). The CDR3 consists of 15 residues. The DNA for the CDR3 is TGTGCCTGGAGTGTTTCGACAGGGGATATGAACACCATATATTTT. Its protein is CAWSVSTGDMNTIYF. Drawing the rest from reference TRBV30 and TRBJ1-3, the complete variable domain is SQTIHQWPATLVQPVGSPLSLECTVEGTSNPNLYWYRQAAGRGLQLLFYSVGIGQISSEVPQNLSASRPQDRQFILSSKKLLLSDSGFYLCAWSVSTGDMNTIYFGEGSWLTVV.

The genes are TRBV2 and TRBJ2-5, with 11 bases that match TRBD2. V was pared by 7 bases and J by 5 bases, with 6 bases of the junction left unmatched. CDR3 size: 14 residues. Germline lookup yields CDR1 SNHLY and CDR2 FYNNEI. CDR3 loop: CASNLAGGGETQYF. CDR3 bases: TGTGCCAGCAACCTAGCGGGAGGAGGGGAGACCCAGTACTTC.

The chain joins TRBV7-9 to TRBJ2-5; 7 nucleotides align to TRBD1. V shed 4 bases, J shed 4 bases, and the junction held 6 bases outside the gene matches. This CDR3 has 14 residues. Germline loops: CDR1 SEHNR, CDR2 FQNEAQ (reference sequence). CDR3 bases: TGTGCCAGCAGCTCCCAACAGGGGTTAGAGACCCAGTACTTC. Translation: CASSSQQGLETQYF.

V usage is TRBV7-2 and J usage is TRBJ1-6; D is undetermined. V lost 4 bases, J lost 7 bases, and 11 bases lay in between. The CDR3 has 14 residues. Per the germline V gene, CDR1 is SGHTA and CDR2 is FQGNSA. The CDR3 here is CASSSPRGNSPLHF. CDR3 nucleotides: TGTGCCAGCAGCTCCCCACGAGGGAATTCACCCCTCCACTTT.

The chain links TRBV19 to TRBJ1-2, with TRBD1 identical over 7 bases. Trimming cost V 5 bases and J 2 bases; bases outside gene matches: 11. The CDR3 sequence is 16 residues long. CDR1 LNHDA and CDR2 SQIVND come from the germline V gene (reference sequence). CDR3 sequence reads: CASSAIRQGKNYGYTF. CDR3 bases: TGTGCCAGTAGTGCTATTCGACAGGGAAAGAACTATGGCTACACCTTC.

The chain combines TRBV12-5 with TRBJ1-5, with D possibly matching TRBD1 (5 bases). The V end was cut by 4 bases, the J end by 4 bases, with 8 bases between. CDR1 is LGHNT and CDR2 is FRNRAP in the germline V gene. The CDR3 sequence is 13 residues long. The CDR3 DNA reads as TGTGCTAGTGGTTCAGGGATAAATCAGCCCCAGCATTTT. Its translation is CASGSGINQPQHF.

The chain joins TRBV29-1 to TRBJ2-1; TRBD2 matches at 9 bases. Germline CDR1 is SQVTM and CDR2 is ANQGSEA. This CDR3 region has 14 residues. The trim removed 8 bases at V and 6 bases at J, leaving 11 bases unmatched. In DNA form, the CDR3 reads TGCAGCTTATCCGGGGTAGCGGGAGCCAATGAGCAGTTCTTC. It is translated as CSLSGVAGANEQFF.

The rearrangement joins TRBV18 to TRBJ1-5; 9 bases match TRBD1. Trimming cost V 4 bases and J 4 bases; bases outside gene matches: 5. The CDR3 is made up of 15 amino acids. The germline gives CDR1 KGHSH, CDR2 LQKENI. The CDR3 nucleotides read TGTGCCAGCTCACAACAAGGGACAGGGAATCAGCCCCAGCATTTT. Protein product: CASSQQGTGNQPQHF. Supplemented by reference TRBV18 and TRBJ1-5, the full variable domain reads NAGVMQNPRHLVRRRGQEARLRCSPMKGHSHVYWYRQLPEEGLKFMVYLQKENIIDESGMPKERFSAEFPKEGPSILRIQQVVRGDSAAYFCASSQQGTGNQPQHFGDGTRLSIL.

The V gene is TRBV14, the J gene TRBJ2-3, with D possibly being TRBD2 (7 bases). Germline assignment: CDR1 SGHDN and CDR2 FVKESK. The CDR3 consists of 17 residues. V was cut by 5 bases and J by 5 bases, with 23 bases left in between. In nucleotides, the CDR3 is TGTGCCAGCAGCTTTCTGGGGGCGGGAGTACGAGAAGATACGCAGTATTTT. Its protein product is CASSFLGAGVREDTQYF.

V usage is TRBV20-1 and J usage is TRBJ1-5; D gene ambiguous. The V gene lost 3 bases and the J gene lost 7 bases, with 16 bases spanning the gap. The CDR3 is 14 residues long. The germline gives CDR1 DFQATT, CDR2 SNEGSKA (reference sequence). The chain's CDR3 is CSASPSNRGQPQHF. The CDR3 nucleotides are TGCAGTGCTAGTCCCTCCAATAGAGGCCAGCCCCAGCATTTT.

The V call is TRBV19, the J call TRBJ1-1; 10 positions match TRBD1. This CDR3 spans 14 amino acids. Unmatched junction bases numbered 8, after V lost 9 bases and J lost 4 bases. The V gene's germline CDR1 is LNHDA and CDR2 SQIVND (reference sequence). CDR3 sequence: CASHRQGARTEAFF. As DNA, the CDR3 is TGTGCCAGCCATCGACAGGGGGCGCGCACTGAAGCTTTCTTT.

This clone occurred a few times. This sequence joins TRBV29-1 and TRBJ1-1, with a possible D match to TRBD1 (5 bases). Germline V gene sequence: CDR1 SQVTM, CDR2 ANQGSEA. This CDR3 contains 13 residues. Trimming shortened V by 5 bases and J by 4 bases, and 14 bases separated the two germline ends. CDR3 loop: CSVPTQGVTEAFF. The CDR3 nucleotides are TGCAGCGTTCCGACGCAGGGCGTCACTGAAGCTTTCTTT.

This clone has a single count. The rearrangement links TRBV7-7 to TRBJ2-5; D is perhaps TRBD2 (6 bases). Germline V gene data show CDR1 as SSHAT and CDR2 as FNYEAQ (reference sequence). With 5 bases removed from V and 4 bases from J, the gap between germline ends came to 11 bases. This CDR3 is 13 amino acids long. The CDR3 is CASSGGVLETQYF. In DNA form, the CDR3 reads TGTGCCAGCAGCGGAGGGGTTCTAGAGACCCAGTACTTC.

The CDR3 DNA reads TGTGCCAGCAGCTGGACTAGCACATGGCACGAGCAGTACGTC. Its protein product is CASSWTSTWHEQYV. This chain uses TRBV6-5 with TRBJ2-7; 8 nucleotides line up with TRBD2. The germline V gene encodes CDR1 MNHEY and CDR2 SVGAGI. There are 14 residues in the CDR3. With V trimmed by 6 bases and J by 5 bases, 9 bases remained unmatched.